Detailed here is one TCR beta chain. The data originate from a study of blood T cell repertoires in COVID-19. TCRdb keeps only in-frame clones here, not all; method: immunoSEQ multiplex PCR. Seen here are 250,000 to 300,000 clones, around 85% observed once, and the top ten hold 5.1%. The CDR3 is 17 amino acids. In germline, CDR1 is MNHEY, CDR2 SMNVEV (reference sequence). The ends lost 5 bases at V and 0 bases at J; junction bases unmatched: 9. Sequenced material: peripheral blood. This chain links TRBV27 with TRBJ1-5, with 8 bases lining up with TRBD1. The TCR comes from a man between 45 and 60 years old with active or convalescent COVID-19. DNA for the CDR3: TGTGCCAGCAGTAGGAGGACAGGGCCTTATAGCAATCAGCCCCAGCATTTT. This gives the protein CASSRRTGPYSNQPQHF.